The present T cell receptor beta chain was sequenced within a study of control samples from healthy donors and cancer patients. Sequencing used immunoSEQ multiplex PCR; TCRdb keeps in-frame clones, though not all of them. The table records about 58,000 clones, over 75% of them present only once. Deletions cut 3 bases from V and 7 bases from J, with 9 bases between. Germline CDR1 reads LNHNV; CDR2 reads YYDKDF (reference sequence). The CDR3 totals 12 residues. The gene calls are TRBV15 and TRBJ2-5, with D hard to call. Sequencing input: PBMCs. The receptor was isolated from a woman aged 55-70 years with lung cancer. In DNA, the CDR3 is TGTGCCACCAGCAGGCCCCCAGGGACCCAGTACTTC. Translation: CATSRPPGTQYF.